The 22 T cell receptor beta chains below were found in one sample sequenced in a study of T cell repertoires in cytomegalovirus infection. One entry per CDR3 protein results from TCRdb running MiXCR on the reads. The repertoire holds more than 650,000 distinct CDR3 sequences, with less than 40% as singletons. The sequenced sample was PBMCs. Receptor source: a human donor in good health (CMV status not recorded). Some clones in this sample may be carry-over from other donors' samples.

This clonotype was counted a single time. The chain is built from TRBV7-9 and TRBJ2-7; D remains ambiguous. The CDR3 loop spans 17 amino acids. V lost 3 bases, J lost 3 bases, and 21 bases lay in between. Germline loops: CDR1 SEHNR, CDR2 FQNEAQ (reference sequence). The CDR3 nucleotides read TGTGCCAGCAGCTTGTCAGTCCGGTACATACTCTACTACGAGCAGTACTTC. Translation: CASSLSVRYILYYEQYF.

This clonotype was counted at least ten times. J is TRBJ2-7 and V is TRBV28, with D tentatively TRBD1 or TRBD2 (5 bases each). The germline V and J ends were trimmed by 3 bases and 4 bases, with 16 bases remaining between them. This CDR3 spans 15 amino acids. Germline assignment: CDR1 MDHEN and CDR2 SYDVKM. CDR3 loop: CASSLVPGTSYEQYF. CDR3 coding DNA: TGTGCCAGCAGTTTGGTGCCCGGGACCTCTTACGAGCAGTACTTC.

The chain couples TRBV6-4 to TRBJ2-3; 10 nucleotides align to TRBD2. Germline V gene lookup returns CDR1 MRHNA and CDR2 SNTAGT. With 5 bases clipped from V and 2 bases from J, the junction kept 13 bases outside the gene matches. CDR3 length: 18 residues. For the CDR3, the DNA is TGTGCCAGCAGTCCGGGTACGCTAGCGGGGGATCCCACAGATACGCAGTATTTT. Translation: CASSPGTLAGDPTDTQYF.

This clonotype occurred a few times. The chain uses TRBV7-2 and TRBJ1-2; D gene unclear. V lost 5 bases, J lost 0 bases, and 19 bases lay in between. Germline-derived CDR1 and CDR2 are SGHTA and FQGNSA. This CDR3 contains 17 residues. CDR3 protein: CASSPRWQSSANYGYTF. CDR3 coding DNA: TGTGCCAGCAGCCCCCGTTGGCAGAGTTCAGCTAACTATGGCTACACCTTC.

This clonotype turned up a few times. The chain recombines TRBV27 with TRBJ2-5, with 8 bases identical to TRBD2. The germline V gene encodes CDR1 MNHEY and CDR2 SMNVEV (reference sequence). CDR3 length equals 12 residues. Unmatched junction bases numbered 6, after V lost 10 bases and J lost 5 bases. The DNA of the CDR3 is TGTGCCACTGTAGCGGGATCGGAGACCCAGTACTTC. This translates into CATVAGSETQYF.

A remark on this clonotype: Lacking the conserved final phenylalanine or tryptophan, this CDR3 likely reflects a read error. This chain's CDR3 is CAITIAGDRDTQYL. CDR3 coding DNA: TGTGCCATCACCATAGCGGGAGACAGAGATACGCAGTATTTG. The genes are TRBV28 and TRBJ2-3; 9 bases agree with TRBD2. Germline CDR1 MDHEN, CDR2 SYDVKM. V shed 10 bases and J 5 bases; nucleotides not matched to a gene: 10. This CDR3 spans 14 amino acids.

This clonotype was seen many times. This sequence joins TRBV7-9 and TRBJ2-1, with 8 bases identical to TRBD1. There are 20 residues in the CDR3. Unmatched junction bases numbered 19, after V lost 5 bases and J lost 1 base. The V gene's germline CDR1 is SEHNR and CDR2 FQNEAQ (reference sequence). The CDR3 protein is CASSPRTGLMVKPSYNEQFF. The CDR3 coding sequence is TGTGCCAGCAGCCCCAGGACAGGGCTTATGGTCAAGCCTTCCTACAATGAGCAGTTCTTC. Combining the CDR3 with reference TRBV7-9 and TRBJ2-1 gives the whole variable domain DTGVSQNPRHKITKRGQNVTFRCDPISEHNRLYWYRQTLGQGPEFLTYFQNEAQLEKSRLLSDRFSAERPKGSFSTLEIQRTEQGDSAMYLCASSPRTGLMVKPSYNEQFFGPGTRLTVL.

Remarks on this clonotype: This may come from a read error, since a much larger clone is one base off. The chain has TRBV7-2 and TRBJ1-3, with no clear D. Germline CDR1 reads SGHTA; CDR2 reads FQGNSA. V gave up 5 bases and J gave up 0 bases, with 14 bases separating them. The CDR3 is 16 residues long. DNA for the CDR3: TGTGCCAGCAGCGTAGAAGGGCTAAGCTCTGGAAACACCATATATTTT. Residues: CASSVEGLSSGNTIYF.

The CDR3 sequence: CASSPMGLAGTDTQYF. The DNA for the CDR3 is TGTGCCAGCAGTCCTATGGGACTAGCGGGAACAGATACGCAGTATTTT. This chain joins TRBV6-1 and TRBJ2-3, with 13 bases that match TRBD2. The CDR3 is 16 amino acids. CDR1 is MNHNS and CDR2 is SASEGT in the germline V gene. Trimming cost V 5 bases and J 3 bases; bases outside gene matches: 5.

This chain uses TRBV7-9 with TRBJ1-3, with D possibly matching TRBD1 (6 bases). The CDR3 is 17 residues long. V lost 1 base to trimming and J lost 2 bases, with 15 bases between them. Germline V CDR1 and CDR2: SEHNR, FQNEAQ (reference sequence). The DNA for the CDR3 is TGTGCCAGCAGCTTAGAGCTTAGTTCAGGGGCTGGAAACACCATATATTTT. It is translated as CASSLELSSGAGNTIYF.

A few counts support this clonotype. In DNA form, the CDR3 reads TGTGCCAGCAGCTTAGGAGTTCAGGGGATCGCTGAAGCTTTCTTT. Amino acid sequence: CASSLGVQGIAEAFF. The J gene is TRBJ1-1, the V gene TRBV7-8; TRBD1 is a possible D gene (6 bases). V gave up 1 base and J gave up 6 bases, with 15 bases separating them. CDR1 is SGHVS and CDR2 is FQNEAQ in the germline V gene. The CDR3 runs to 15 residues.

In its sample, this clonotype was seen a few times. This rearrangement joins TRBV19 to TRBJ1-1, with D possibly being TRBD1 (6 bases). CDR3 length equals 14 residues. Trimming left V 8 bases short and J 6 bases short, with 19 bases between. Germline V gene sequence: CDR1 LNHDA, CDR2 SQIVND (reference sequence). As DNA, the CDR3 is TGTGCCAGTTCTTCGAAGAAACAGGGTGCTGAAGCTTTCTTT. As protein: CASSSKKQGAEAFF.

V is TRBV6-6 and J is TRBJ1-5; D is ambiguous. Germline values: CDR1 MNHNY, CDR2 SVGAGI (reference sequence). V dropped 2 bases and J dropped 2 bases, with 10 bases sitting between them. The CDR3 is 15 residues long. The CDR3 region has the DNA TGTGCCAGCAGTTACATCACTTCGGGCAATCAGCCCCAGCATTTT. Amino acid sequence: CASSYITSGNQPQHF.

The V call is TRBV28, the J call TRBJ2-4; a possible D gene is TRBD2 (6 bases). With 5 bases removed from V and 0 bases from J, the gap between germline ends came to 11 bases. Germline CDR1 reads MDHEN; CDR2 reads SYDVKM. The CDR3 covers 15 residues. In DNA, the CDR3 is TGTGCCAGCAGTCGGAGGGTACTAGCCAAAAACATTCAGTACTTC. This codes for CASSRRVLAKNIQYF.

In its sample, this clonotype was seen a few times. The chain is built from TRBV28 and TRBJ1-1; 9 nucleotides agree with TRBD1. The germline gives CDR1 MDHEN, CDR2 SYDVKM. After removal of 8 bases from V and 4 bases from J, the junction contained 11 bases not matched to a gene. The CDR3 sequence is 15 residues long. The CDR3, as DNA: TGTGCCAGCCTGGACTCCGGGACAGGGCTCACTGAAGCTTTCTTT. It encodes CASLDSGTGLTEAFF. The full variable domain, its missing parts supplied by reference TRBV28 and TRBJ1-1, is DVKVTQSSRYLVKRTGEKVFLECVQDMDHENMFWYRQDPGLGLRLIYFSYDVKMKEKGDIPEGYSVSREKKERFSLILESASTNQTSMYLCASLDSGTGLTEAFFGQGTRLTVV.

A word on this clonotype: A clone one base away is much larger, so this may be a read error. Without the conserved terminal phenylalanine or tryptophan, this CDR3 likely stems from a read error. This chain uses TRBV7-8 with TRBJ2-5, with 12 bases identical to TRBD1. V shed 0 bases and J 5 bases; nucleotides not matched to a gene: 1. There are 15 residues in the CDR3. Germline V gives CDR1 SGHVS, CDR2 FQNEAQ. CDR3 protein: CASSLAGTGGETQYL. DNA of the CDR3: TGTGCCAGCAGCTTAGCCGGGACAGGGGGCGAGACCCAGTACTTA.

The CDR3 DNA reads as TGTGCCAGCAGTCACCTAACACCGGGAGTTCCTGAAGCTTTCTTT. Protein: CASSHLTPGVPEAFF. The genes are TRBV28 and TRBJ1-1; D unresolved. Germline loops: CDR1 MDHEN, CDR2 SYDVKM. Trimming stripped 5 bases from V and 6 bases from J, with 19 bases between. The CDR3 totals 15 residues.

The sample holds a few counts of this clonotype. This chain links TRBV14 with TRBJ2-7; D ambiguous. Germline V gives CDR1 SGHDN, CDR2 FVKESK. This CDR3 spans 15 amino acids. V lost 0 bases and J lost 5, with 14 bases in between. DNA for the CDR3: TGTGCCAGCAGCCAAGATTTGGGTTTCGTAAACGAGCAGTACTTC. As protein: CASSQDLGFVNEQYF.

V gene TRBV29-1 combines with J gene TRBJ2-1, with TRBD2 matching 14 bases. Unmatched junction bases numbered 9, after V lost 7 bases and J lost 7 bases. Germline CDR1 SQVTM, CDR2 ANQGSEA. The CDR3 sequence is 15 residues long. The CDR3 is CSAPGTSGRWNEQFF. The CDR3 nucleotides read TGCAGCGCACCAGGGACTAGCGGGAGATGGAATGAGCAGTTCTTC.

The chain uses TRBV2 and TRBJ2-3, with D perhaps being TRBD1 or TRBD2 (5 bases each). Trimming left V 8 bases short and J 2 bases short, with 11 bases between. The CDR3 runs 13 residues. CDR1 SNHLY and CDR2 FYNNEI come from the germline V gene. The CDR3 DNA sequence: TGTGCCAGCGTCCCCGGGACCACAGATACGCAGTATTTT. Amino acids: CASVPGTTDTQYF.

Comments on this clonotype: Germline and junction disagree at one end, which may indicate a read error. This sequence joins TRBV20-1 and TRBJ1-5, with D hard to call. Looked up from germline, CDR1 is DFQATT and CDR2 is SNEGSKA (reference sequence). The CDR3 length is 12 residues. The CDR3, as DNA: TGCAGTGCCTCGGTGGGGAGTCAGCCCCAGCGTTTT. Translation: CSASVGSQPQRF.

This chain joins TRBV20-1 and TRBJ1-1; D is ambiguous. The CDR3 contains 13 residues. Trimming took off 2 bases at V and 4 bases at J, with 11 bases between the two ends. From germline, CDR1 is DFQATT and CDR2 SNEGSKA (reference sequence). The CDR3 sequence is CSARPGFGTEAFF. CDR3 nucleotides: TGCAGTGCTAGACCGGGATTTGGCACTGAAGCTTTCTTT.